Detailed here is one T cell receptor (beta chain). This sample stems from a study of blood T cell repertoires in COVID-19. Study-level information: PBMCs, B-cell-depleted T cells, or T cells were the source of the cDNA or gDNA that made up the material.

This table comes from immunoSEQ multiplex PCR, and its TCRdb copy is limited to in-frame clones, with some not included. Among 200,000 to 250,000 clones listed, about 80% were seen once. Grouping used clinical history reported by participants in a survey and questionnaire. CDR1 is DFQATT, CDR2 SNEGSKA, per germline (reference sequence). V was cut by 3 bases and J by 4 bases, with 12 bases left in between. This CDR3 comprises 13 residues. The genes are TRBV20-1 and TRBJ1-1; D is possibly TRBD1 (6 bases). The sequence was obtained from a man in his forties who had recovered from COVID-19. The sample was PBMCs or T cells enriched from blood (not recorded which). CDR3: CSASAGGITEAFF. The CDR3 nucleotides are TGCAGTGCTAGTGCGGGGGGCATCACTGAAGCTTTCTTT.